The 16 T cell receptor beta chains given below trace back to one sample, sequenced in a study of response to subunit inactivated influenza vaccine. TCRdb re-derived calls from the RT-PCR reads in MiXCR, one entry per CDR3 protein. The sample includes about half a million distinct CDR3 sequences, 7.5% to 8.5% of them seen just once. The source material was PBMCs from blood, sampled around 25 months after vaccination. The receptors derive from a man between 50 and 75 years old who received an inactivated influenza vaccine.

This clonotype has a handful of counts. The V call is TRBV19, the J call TRBJ1-5; D is uncertain. Trimming pared 1 base from V and 0 bases from J, leaving 16 bases between. The CDR3 length is 18 residues. CDR1 is LNHDA and CDR2 is SQIVND in the germline V gene (reference sequence). CDR3 bases: TGTGCCAGTAGTATAGCCAGGATGGATCCCCTTAGCAATCAGCCCCAGCATTTT. The encoded protein is CASSIARMDPLSNQPQHF.

V is TRBV11-2 and J is TRBJ2-3; TRBD2 aligns across 8 bases. The CDR3 is 18 residues long. Germline CDR1 and CDR2: SGHAT and FQNNGV. Unmatched junction bases numbered 15, after V lost 3 bases and J lost 4 bases. The CDR3 region is CASSFVHGGRSGADTQYF. Written as DNA, the CDR3 is TGTGCCAGCAGCTTCGTTCACGGCGGGAGGTCAGGGGCAGATACGCAGTATTTT.

This clonotype was recorded many times. The CDR3 nucleotides are TGCAGTGCTAGGAACTACGAGCAGTACTTC. Its translation is CSARNYEQYF. The chain recombines TRBV20-1 with TRBJ2-7; no definite D call. From germline, CDR1 is DFQATT and CDR2 SNEGSKA (reference sequence). The CDR3 totals 10 residues. V was shortened by 3 bases and J by 3 bases, with 3 bases between the two germline ends.

The chain combines TRBV20-1 with TRBJ2-3; D gene uncertain. Trimming removed 5 bases at V and 1 base at J, with 10 bases between. The CDR3 runs 13 residues. Germline CDR1 is DFQATT and CDR2 is SNEGSKA (reference sequence). The CDR3: CSALIWRTDTQYF. The CDR3 nucleotides read TGCAGTGCTCTTATATGGCGCACAGATACGCAGTATTTT.

This clonotype has a handful of counts. The chain uses TRBV11-2 and TRBJ2-7; 9 bases agree with TRBD1. V shed 0 bases, J shed 3 bases, and the junction held 3 bases outside the gene matches. Germline V lookup: CDR1 SGHAT, CDR2 FQNNGV. The CDR3 totals 15 residues. In DNA, the CDR3 is TGTGCCAGCAGCTTAGAGGGGACAGGGTACTACGAGCAGTACTTC. As protein: CASSLEGTGYYEQYF.

This chain joins TRBV15 and TRBJ2-5; perhaps TRBD2 as D (6 bases). V lost 0 bases and J 10 bases, leaving 12 bases between the germline ends. The length of the CDR3 is 13 residues. CDR1 and CDR2 from the germline V gene are LNHNV and YYDKDF (reference sequence). Written as DNA, the CDR3 is TGTGCCACCAGCAGAGATGAGGAGGGCGGCCAGTACTTC. It specifies CATSRDEEGGQYF.

This clonotype appeared many times. The J gene is TRBJ2-1, the V gene TRBV27, with 9 bases lining up with TRBD2. The CDR3 covers 16 residues. Germline CDR1 is MNHEY and CDR2 is SMNVEV (reference sequence). Trimming took 4 bases from V and 5 from J; bases not matched to a gene: 9. The CDR3 reads CASSYIAGGDNNEQFF. The CDR3 region has the DNA TGTGCCAGCAGTTATATCGCGGGGGGGGACAACAATGAGCAGTTCTTC.

This clonotype was counted only a few times. One junction end does not reproduce the germline sequence, and a read error may be involved. This sequence joins TRBV7-2 and TRBJ2-5, with 8 bases aligning to TRBD2. Germline V lookup: CDR1 SGHTA, CDR2 FQGNSA. The CDR3 consists of 15 residues. Here the CDR3 DNA reads TGTGCCAGCAGCCTAGCGGCGGGGGGTGGAGAGACCCAGTACTTC. It yields the protein CASSLAAGGGETQYF.

This clonotype appeared a few times. The rearrangement links TRBV9 to TRBJ2-3; TRBD2 agrees at 10 bases. V lost 3 bases and J lost 3; bases outside the gene matches: 7. Germline V lookup: CDR1 SGDLS, CDR2 YYNGEE. The CDR3 spans 16 residues. CDR3 in amino acids: CASSEHIAGGTDTQYF. Here the CDR3 DNA reads TGTGCCAGCAGCGAGCATATAGCGGGGGGAACAGATACGCAGTATTTT.

The chain is built from TRBV5-5 and TRBJ1-2; D unclear. The CDR3 runs 11 residues. Trimming took 0 bases from V and 8 from J, leaving 5 bases between them. Germline loops: CDR1 SGHKS, CDR2 YYEKEE (reference sequence). This chain's CDR3 is CASSLDVGYTF. CDR3 coding DNA: TGTGCCAGCAGCTTGGATGTGGGCTACACCTTC.

This clonotype appeared a few times. The rearrangement links TRBV2 to TRBJ2-3, with 11 bases that match TRBD2. The germline V gene encodes CDR1 SNHLY and CDR2 FYNNEI. After removal of 5 bases from V and 2 bases from J, the junction contained 6 bases not matched to a gene. The CDR3 runs 16 residues. CDR3: CASSLASGRFTDTQYF. As DNA, the CDR3 is TGTGCCAGCAGTTTGGCTAGCGGGAGGTTCACAGATACGCAGTATTTT.

This clonotype was detected a few times. The rearrangement joins TRBV4-3 to TRBJ1-3, with D maybe TRBD1 (6 bases). The CDR3 sequence is 16 residues long. Germline-derived CDR1 and CDR2 are LGHNA and YSLEER. The V end was cut by 2 bases, the J end by 0 bases, with 11 bases between. The DNA of the CDR3 is TGCGCCAGCAGCCAAAAGACAGGACCCTCTGGAAACACCATATATTTT. This sequence encodes CASSQKTGPSGNTIYF.

This clonotype came up a few times. The chain combines TRBV27 with TRBJ2-5; D is unresolved. Germline loops: CDR1 MNHEY, CDR2 SMNVEV (reference sequence). The V end lost 5 bases, the J end lost 6 bases, and 7 bases lay between the germline ends. The CDR3 extends over 11 amino acids. DNA for the CDR3: TGTGCCAGCAGTAAGAAAAAGACCCAGTACTTC. Protein product: CASSKKKTQYF.

The V gene is TRBV12-3 or TRBV12-4, the J gene TRBJ2-7; TRBD1 aligns across 8 bases. CDR3 length: 14 residues. The trim removed 5 bases at V and 3 bases at J, leaving 6 bases unmatched. The CDR3 region is CASSRTGFIYEQYF. The DNA for the CDR3 is TGTGCCAGCAGTCGGACAGGGTTTATCTACGAGCAGTACTTC.

V gene TRBV20-1 combines with J gene TRBJ2-3; 9 bases are shared with TRBD2. V was pared by 7 bases and J by 5 bases, with 7 bases of the junction left unmatched. CDR3 length: 13 amino acids. Germline lookup yields CDR1 DFQATT and CDR2 SNEGSKA (reference sequence). In DNA form, the CDR3 reads TGCAGTGAACGGGGACTAGCTGGAGATACGCAGTATTTT. Residues: CSERGLAGDTQYF.

The rearrangement uses TRBV11-2 and TRBJ2-3, with 8 positions matching TRBD2. This CDR3 comprises 16 residues. V lost 1 base, J lost 2 bases, and 5 bases stayed unmatched. Germline V gene data show CDR1 as SGHAT and CDR2 as FQNNGV. The CDR3 DNA sequence: TGTGCCAGCAGCTTAGGCCCAGCGGGGGTCACAGATACGCAGTATTTT. Translated, it gives CASSLGPAGVTDTQYF.